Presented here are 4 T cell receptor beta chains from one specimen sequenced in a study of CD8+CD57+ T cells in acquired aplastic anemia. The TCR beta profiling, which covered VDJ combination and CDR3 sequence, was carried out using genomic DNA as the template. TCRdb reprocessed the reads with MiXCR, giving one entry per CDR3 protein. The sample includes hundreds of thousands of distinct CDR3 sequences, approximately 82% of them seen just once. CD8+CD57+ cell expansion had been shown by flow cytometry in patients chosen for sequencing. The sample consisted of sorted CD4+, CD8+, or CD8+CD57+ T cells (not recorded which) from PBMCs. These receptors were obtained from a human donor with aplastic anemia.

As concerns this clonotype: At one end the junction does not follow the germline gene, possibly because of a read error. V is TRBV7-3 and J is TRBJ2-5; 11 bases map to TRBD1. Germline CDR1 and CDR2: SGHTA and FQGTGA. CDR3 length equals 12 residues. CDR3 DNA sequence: TGTGCCGGACAGGGGGCTAGGGAGACCGGAGACTTC. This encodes CAGQGARETGDF.

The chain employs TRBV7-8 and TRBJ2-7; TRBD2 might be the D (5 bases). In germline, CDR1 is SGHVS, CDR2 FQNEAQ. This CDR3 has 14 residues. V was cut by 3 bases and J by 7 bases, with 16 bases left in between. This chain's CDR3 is CASSFAGGTSEQYV. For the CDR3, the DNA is TGTGCCAGCAGCTTCGCGGGCGGTACGTCGGAGCAGTACGTC.

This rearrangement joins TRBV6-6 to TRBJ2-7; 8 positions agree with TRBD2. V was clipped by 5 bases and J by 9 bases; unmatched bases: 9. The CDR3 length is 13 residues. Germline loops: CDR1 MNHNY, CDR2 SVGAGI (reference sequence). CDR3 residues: CASSLPGLVRQYF. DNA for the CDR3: TGTGCCAGCAGTCTCCCGGGACTAGTTCGGCAGTACTTC.

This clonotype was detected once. CDR3 sequence: CASSFQGGPETHYYEQYV. The CDR3 DNA follows: TGTGCCAGCAGCTTTCAGGGAGGCCCCGAAACGCATTACTACGAGCAGTACGTC. This chain connects TRBV7-3 to TRBJ2-7, with D perhaps TRBD2 (6 bases). Germline-derived CDR1 and CDR2 are SGHTA and FQGTGA. Trimming removed 3 bases from V and 3 bases from J, with 24 bases in between. The CDR3 loop spans 18 amino acids.